These 23 T cell receptor beta chains were sequenced from one sample in a study of blood T cell repertoires in COVID-19. Sequencing used immunoSEQ multiplex PCR; TCRdb keeps in-frame clones, though not all of them. Among some 130,000 clones, 75% to 90% were seen once, and the ten largest hold around 4.5%. The sequenced sample was peripheral blood. These receptors were obtained from a man aged 55 to 70 with COVID-19, enrolled during active disease.

The chain is built from TRBV5-4 and TRBJ1-4; D is unclear. The germline V gene encodes CDR1 SGHNT and CDR2 YYREEE (reference sequence). V shed 3 bases and J shed 8 bases, with 20 bases lying between them. This CDR3 has 16 amino acids. The CDR3 region has the DNA TGTGCCAGCAGCTCCTCTCCGTTCGGGGTGGACGAAAAACTGTTTTTT. Its protein product is CASSSSPFGVDEKLFF.

This clone has just one count. The chain carries TRBV27 and TRBJ2-7; D gene unclear. This CDR3 is built from 14 residues. Trimming removed 4 bases from V and 0 bases from J, with 10 bases in between. Germline V CDR1 and CDR2: MNHEY, SMNVEV (reference sequence). CDR3 in amino acids: CASSYNIPSYEQYF. Written as DNA, the CDR3 is TGTGCCAGCAGTTACAACATTCCCTCCTACGAGCAGTACTTC.

This chain joins TRBV4-3 and TRBJ2-7; no definite D call. The CDR3 is 13 residues long. The germline V gene has CDR1 LGHNA and CDR2 YSLEER. The V end lost 0 bases, the J end lost 5 bases, and 8 bases lay between the germline ends. CDR3 residues: CASSQERSDEQYF. The CDR3 DNA reads as TGCGCCAGCAGCCAAGAAAGGAGCGACGAGCAGTACTTC.

The V gene is TRBV27, the J gene TRBJ1-5, with 10 bases lining up with TRBD1. The V and J ends lost 9 bases and 0 bases, in that order; junction bases with no gene match: 14. CDR1 MNHEY and CDR2 SMNVEV come from the germline V gene (reference sequence). The CDR3 sequence is 18 residues long. The CDR3 nucleotides are TGTGCCAGTCGATTTAGGGGACAGGGGAGCAATAGCAATCAGCCCCAGCATTTT. Its translation is CASRFRGQGSNSNQPQHF.

The sample holds one count of this clone. The chain links TRBV29-1 to TRBJ1-1; D remains unclear. Germline values: CDR1 SQVTM, CDR2 ANQGSEA. Deletions cut 0 bases from V and 8 bases from J, with 19 bases between. This CDR3 has 15 residues. Written as DNA, the CDR3 is TGCAGCGTTGAAGATCCTGCCGGGCTTCGAGGGGAAGCTTTCTTT. This codes for CSVEDPAGLRGEAFF. The entire variable domain, with the rest obtained from reference TRBV29-1 and TRBJ1-1, is as follows: SAVISQKPSRDICQRGTSLTIQCQVDSQVTMMFWYRQQPGQSLTLIATANQGSEATYESGFVIDKFPISRPNLTFSTLTVSNMSPEDSSIYLCSVEDPAGLRGEAFFGQGTRLTVV.

The chain has TRBV7-9 and TRBJ1-2; D call uncertain. V lost 5 bases to trimming and J lost 6 bases, with 10 bases between them. CDR3 size: 12 residues. Germline CDR1 reads SEHNR; CDR2 reads FQNEAQ (reference sequence). CDR3 sequence: CASSRSGDGYTF. As DNA, the CDR3 is TGTGCCAGCAGCAGATCCGGGGATGGCTACACCTTC.

The chain employs TRBV6-2 or TRBV6-3 and TRBJ1-1; D gene uncertain. The germline CDR1 and CDR2 sequences are MNHEY and SVGEGT. Trimming shortened V by 2 bases and J by 5 bases, and 12 bases separated the two germline ends. The CDR3 extends over 14 amino acids. CDR3 sequence reads: CASSYTLGGTEAFF. CDR3 bases: TGTGCCAGCAGTTACACACTGGGAGGGACTGAAGCTTTCTTT.

V is TRBV27 and J is TRBJ1-2; D may be TRBD1 (5 bases). Germline V gene data show CDR1 as MNHEY and CDR2 as SMNVEV (reference sequence). Between the trimmed V and J ends, which lost 1 base and 8 bases, there was a span of 23 bases. The CDR3 is made up of 17 amino acids. CDR3 DNA sequence: TGTGCCAGCAGTTTATTAGGGGTAAATAGCGGTGTTGGGGGCTACACCTTC. It is translated as CASSLLGVNSGVGGYTF.

This clone was detected once. This specimen includes other DNA sequences encoding the same CDR3. J is TRBJ2-7 and V is TRBV3-1 (or the pseudogene TRBV3-2); 14 bases are a match to TRBD2. The CDR3 has 19 residues. The germline V gene encodes CDR1 LGHDT and CDR2 YNNKEL (reference sequence). V gave up 0 bases and J gave up 1 base; unmatched junction bases: 8. Here the CDR3 reads CASSQDLPGTSGGSYEQYF. The CDR3 DNA reads as TGTGCCAGCAGCCAAGATCTCCCCGGGACTAGCGGGGGATCCTACGAGCAGTACTTC.

This rearrangement joins TRBV6-2 or TRBV6-3 to TRBJ2-5, with D perhaps matching TRBD1 (6 bases). With 2 bases removed from V and 7 bases from J, the gap between germline ends came to 11 bases. CDR3 length: 13 amino acids. CDR1 MNHEY and CDR2 SVGEGT come from the germline V gene. In DNA form, the CDR3 reads TGTGCCAGCAGTTACGGGGGCTTGGGGACCCAGTACTTC. Protein product: CASSYGGLGTQYF.

V is TRBV4-2 and J is TRBJ1-4, with 7 bases identical to TRBD1. The V segment lost 1 base and the J segment 5 bases; nucleotides outside the gene matches: 7. The CDR3 consists of 16 residues. Germline V CDR1 and CDR2: LGHNA, YNFKEQ. The CDR3 protein is CASSQVGTDQNEKLFF. For the CDR3, the DNA is TGTGCCAGCAGCCAAGTTGGGACAGACCAAAATGAAAAACTGTTTTTT.

CDR3 sequence: CASSQAAYEQYF. The CDR3 DNA is TGTGCCAGCAGCCAAGCCGCCTACGAGCAGTACTTC. This chain connects TRBV3-1 (or the pseudogene TRBV3-2) to TRBJ2-7; D call uncertain. The V and J ends lost 1 base and 2 bases respectively, with 3 bases between them. Germline CDR1 reads LGHDT; CDR2 reads YNNKEL (reference sequence). CDR3 length equals 12 residues.

The V call is TRBV25-1, the J call TRBJ2-7; D is perhaps TRBD2 (5 bases). The CDR3 runs to 13 residues. Trimming shortened V by 7 bases and J by 4 bases, and 14 bases separated the two germline ends. Germline V gives CDR1 MGHDK, CDR2 SYGVNS. DNA of the CDR3: TGTGCCAGCAAGGGCAGCGGAAATTACGAGCAGTACTTC. Translated, it gives CASKGSGNYEQYF.

The chain carries TRBV5-6 and TRBJ1-2; D remains ambiguous. The V end was cut by 0 bases, the J end by 4 bases, with 16 bases between. CDR1 is SGHDT and CDR2 is YYEEEE in the germline V gene. The CDR3 runs 16 residues. CDR3 sequence reads: CASSLVGRGAVYGYTF. DNA of the CDR3: TGTGCCAGCAGCTTGGTCGGGCGAGGAGCGGTCTATGGCTACACCTTC.

This clone was seen once. The chain joins TRBV6-5 to TRBJ2-2; D possibly corresponds to TRBD1 (5 bases). CDR3 length: 14 amino acids. CDR1 is MNHEY and CDR2 is SVGAGI in the germline V gene. V lost 6 bases and J lost 4, with 12 bases in between. DNA of the CDR3: TGTGCCAGCAGAAGGGGAAAAGGCACCGGGGAGCTGTTTTTT. Protein product: CASRRGKGTGELFF.

The chain employs TRBV6-6 and TRBJ1-4; D is unresolved. CDR1 is MNHNY, CDR2 SVGAGI, per germline (reference sequence). Trimming cost V 10 bases and J 1 base, with 10 bases left between them. This CDR3 spans 13 amino acids. CDR3 protein: CATTQLTNEKLFF. In DNA, the CDR3 is TGTGCCACAACACAGTTAACTAATGAAAAACTGTTTTTT.

The genes are TRBV18 and TRBJ1-2; 8 bases fit TRBD1. Germline values: CDR1 KGHSH, CDR2 LQKENI. This CDR3 has 14 residues. V lost 4 bases to trimming and J lost 4 bases; unmatched junction nucleotides: 5. The CDR3 sequence: CASSRDRGLYGYTF. The CDR3, as DNA: TGTGCCAGCTCACGAGACAGGGGACTCTATGGCTACACCTTC. Drawing the rest from reference TRBV18 and TRBJ1-2, the complete variable domain is NAGVMQNPRHLVRRRGQEARLRCSPMKGHSHVYWYRQLPEEGLKFMVYLQKENIIDESGMPKERFSAEFPKEGPSILRIQQVVRGDSAAYFCASSRDRGLYGYTFGSGTRLTVV.

This sequence joins TRBV19 and TRBJ2-3; the match to TRBD2 covers 8 bases. The CDR3 covers 14 residues. V lost 6 bases and J lost 4; bases outside the gene matches: 6. Germline values: CDR1 LNHDA, CDR2 SQIVND (reference sequence). The CDR3 reads CASSWTSRPDTQYF. DNA for the CDR3: TGTGCCAGTAGCTGGACTAGCCGCCCAGATACGCAGTATTTT. The entire variable domain, with the rest obtained from reference TRBV19 and TRBJ2-3, is as follows: DGGITQSPKYLFRKEGQNVTLSCEQNLNHDAMYWYRQDPGQGLRLIYYSQIVNDFQKGDIAEGYSVSREKKESFPLTVTSAQKNPTAFYLCASSWTSRPDTQYFGPGTRLTVL.

V usage is TRBV7-3 and J usage is TRBJ1-6; 7 bases line up with TRBD1. Germline V CDR1 and CDR2: SGHTA, FQGTGA. V lost 5 bases, J lost 3 bases, and 1 base stayed unmatched. CDR3 length: 14 amino acids. The CDR3 DNA is TGTGCCAGCAGCCGGGACAGCTATAATTCACCCCTCCACTTT. This translates into CASSRDSYNSPLHF. The entire variable domain, with the rest obtained from reference TRBV7-3 and TRBJ1-6, is as follows: GAGVSQTPSNKVTEKGKYVELRCDPISGHTALYWYRQSLGQGPEFLIYFQGTGAADDSGLPNDRFFAVRPEGSVSTLKIQRTERGDSAVYLCASSRDSYNSPLHFGNGTRLTVT.

This clone occurred a few times. The chain recombines TRBV7-2 with TRBJ2-7, with 7 positions matching TRBD2. Germline CDR1 reads SGHTA; CDR2 reads FQGNSA. The CDR3 loop spans 13 amino acids. V gave up 4 bases and J gave up 9 bases; unmatched junction bases: 9. CDR3 bases: TGTGCCAGCAGCTCCCCGGGGGGTCACTGGCAGTACTTC. It is translated as CASSSPGGHWQYF.

This chain uses TRBV6-5 with TRBJ1-1; TRBD1 matches at 7 bases. V shed 6 bases and J 2 bases; nucleotides not matched to a gene: 3. Germline assignment: CDR1 MNHEY and CDR2 SVGAGI. There are 13 residues in the CDR3. CDR3: CASRQGVNTEAFF. In nucleotides, the CDR3 is TGTGCCAGCAGGCAGGGGGTCAACACTGAAGCTTTCTTT.

The chain uses TRBV3-1 (or the pseudogene TRBV3-2) and TRBJ1-6; no clear D gene. Trimming pared 3 bases from V and 8 bases from J, leaving 5 bases between. This CDR3 contains 12 residues. Per germline, CDR1 LGHDT and CDR2 YNNKEL (reference sequence). CDR3 in amino acids: CASSHNDSPLHF. CDR3 DNA sequence: TGTGCCAGCAGCCACAATGATTCACCCCTCCACTTT.

This clone was seen only once. CDR3 in amino acids: CASSLLGQGSSGNTIYF. The CDR3 coding sequence is TGTGCCAGCAGCTTATTGGGACAGGGTAGTTCAGGAAACACCATATATTTT. The chain employs TRBV7-9 and TRBJ1-3, with 9 bases identical to TRBD1. This CDR3 comprises 17 residues. V was pared by 2 bases and J by 4 bases, with 9 bases of the junction left unmatched. The germline V gene encodes CDR1 SEHNR and CDR2 FQNEAQ (reference sequence).